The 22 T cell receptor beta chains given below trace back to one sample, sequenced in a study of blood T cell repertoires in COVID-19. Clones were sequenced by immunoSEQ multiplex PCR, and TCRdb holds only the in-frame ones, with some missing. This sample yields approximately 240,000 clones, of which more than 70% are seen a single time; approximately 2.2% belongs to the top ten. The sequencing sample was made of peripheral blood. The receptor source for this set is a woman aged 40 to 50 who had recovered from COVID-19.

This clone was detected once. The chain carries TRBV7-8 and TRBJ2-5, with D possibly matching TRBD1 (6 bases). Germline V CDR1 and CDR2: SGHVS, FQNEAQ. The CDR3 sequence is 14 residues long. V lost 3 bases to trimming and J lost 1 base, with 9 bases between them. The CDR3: CASSFGTSQETQYF. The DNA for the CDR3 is TGTGCCAGCAGCTTTGGGACATCCCAAGAGACCCAGTACTTC.

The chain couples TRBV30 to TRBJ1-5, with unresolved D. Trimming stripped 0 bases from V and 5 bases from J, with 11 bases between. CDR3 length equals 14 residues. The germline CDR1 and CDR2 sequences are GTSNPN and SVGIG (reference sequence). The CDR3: CAWSVRRVDQPQHF. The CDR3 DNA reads TGTGCCTGGAGTGTAAGGAGAGTTGATCAGCCCCAGCATTTT. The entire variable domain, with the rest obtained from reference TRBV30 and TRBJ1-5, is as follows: SQTIHQWPATLVQPVGSPLSLECTVEGTSNPNLYWYRQAAGRGLQLLFYSVGIGQISSEVPQNLSASRPQDRQFILSSKKLLLSDSGFYLCAWSVRRVDQPQHFGDGTRLSIL.

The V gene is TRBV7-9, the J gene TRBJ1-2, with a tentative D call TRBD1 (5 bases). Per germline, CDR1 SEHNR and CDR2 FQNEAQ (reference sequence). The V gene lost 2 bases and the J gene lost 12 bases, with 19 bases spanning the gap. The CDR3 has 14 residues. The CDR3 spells CASSLSRMGRSDTF. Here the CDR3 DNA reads TGTGCCAGCAGCTTATCGAGAATGGGGCGGTCTGACACCTTC.

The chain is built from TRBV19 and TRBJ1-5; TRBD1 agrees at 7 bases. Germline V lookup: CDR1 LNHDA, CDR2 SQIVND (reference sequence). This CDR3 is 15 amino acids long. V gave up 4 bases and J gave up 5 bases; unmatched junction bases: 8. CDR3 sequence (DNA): TGTGCCAGTAGTAAGGGGCAGGGGGTGGATCAGCCCCAGCATTTT. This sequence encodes CASSKGQGVDQPQHF. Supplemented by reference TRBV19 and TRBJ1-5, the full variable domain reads DGGITQSPKYLFRKEGQNVTLSCEQNLNHDAMYWYRQDPGQGLRLIYYSQIVNDFQKGDIAEGYSVSREKKESFPLTVTSAQKNPTAFYLCASSKGQGVDQPQHFGDGTRLSIL.

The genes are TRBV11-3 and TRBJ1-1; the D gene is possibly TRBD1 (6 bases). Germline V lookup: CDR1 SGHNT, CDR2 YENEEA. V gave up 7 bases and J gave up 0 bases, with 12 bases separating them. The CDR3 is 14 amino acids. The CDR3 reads CASTSGTLNTEAFF. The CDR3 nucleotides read TGTGCCAGCACCTCCGGGACACTGAACACTGAAGCTTTCTTT.

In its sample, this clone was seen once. The DNA for the CDR3 is TGTGCCAGCATTGGGGGCTTCGGGAACACCATATATTTT. Residues: CASIGGFGNTIYF. V and J are TRBV28 and TRBJ1-3; D might be TRBD1 (6 bases). This CDR3 is built from 13 residues. Trimming removed 7 bases from V and 7 bases from J, with 14 bases in between. Germline values: CDR1 MDHEN, CDR2 SYDVKM.

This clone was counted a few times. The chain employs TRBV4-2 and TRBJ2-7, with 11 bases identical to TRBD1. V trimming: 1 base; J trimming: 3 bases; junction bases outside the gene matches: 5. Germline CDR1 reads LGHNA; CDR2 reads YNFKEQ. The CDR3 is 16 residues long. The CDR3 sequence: CASSQVGGTGGYEQYF. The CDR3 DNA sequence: TGTGCCAGCAGCCAAGTCGGAGGGACAGGGGGCTACGAGCAGTACTTC.

The DNA of the CDR3 is TGTGCCAGCTCTCCCTTCTCCGGGACAGGCAGCTCCTACGAGCAGTACTTC. Translation: CASSPFSGTGSSYEQYF. V and J are TRBV18 and TRBJ2-7; TRBD1 aligns across 8 bases. The CDR3 totals 17 residues. The germline V gene encodes CDR1 KGHSH and CDR2 LQKENI. J was trimmed by 0 bases and V by 6 bases; bases with no gene match: 13. The full variable domain, in which reference TRBV18 and TRBJ2-7 provide the parts outside the CDR3, is NAGVMQNPRHLVRRRGQEARLRCSPMKGHSHVYWYRQLPEEGLKFMVYLQKENIIDESGMPKERFSAEFPKEGPSILRIQQVVRGDSAAYFCASSPFSGTGSSYEQYFGPGTRLTVT.

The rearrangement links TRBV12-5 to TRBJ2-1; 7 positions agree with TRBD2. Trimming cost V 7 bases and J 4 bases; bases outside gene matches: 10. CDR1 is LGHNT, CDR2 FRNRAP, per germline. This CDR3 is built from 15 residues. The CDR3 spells CASASGEGIYNEQFF. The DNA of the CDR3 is TGTGCTAGTGCCTCTGGGGAGGGGATATACAATGAGCAGTTCTTC.

For the CDR3, the DNA is TGTGCCAGCAGTTTAACCCCTGGGACAGTCAACGAGCAGTACTTC. Its protein is CASSLTPGTVNEQYF. The genes are TRBV28 and TRBJ2-7; TRBD1 matches at 7 bases. This CDR3 region has 15 residues. V shed 2 bases, J shed 5 bases, and the junction held 9 bases outside the gene matches. The germline CDR1 and CDR2 sequences are MDHEN and SYDVKM.

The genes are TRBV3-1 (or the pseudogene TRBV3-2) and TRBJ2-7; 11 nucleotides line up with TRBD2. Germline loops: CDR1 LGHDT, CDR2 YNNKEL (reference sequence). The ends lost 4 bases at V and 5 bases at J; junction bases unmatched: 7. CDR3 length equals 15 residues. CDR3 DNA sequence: TGTGCCAGCAGCCCATTTAGCGGGAGGGCCCACGAGCAGTACTTC. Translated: CASSPFSGRAHEQYF.

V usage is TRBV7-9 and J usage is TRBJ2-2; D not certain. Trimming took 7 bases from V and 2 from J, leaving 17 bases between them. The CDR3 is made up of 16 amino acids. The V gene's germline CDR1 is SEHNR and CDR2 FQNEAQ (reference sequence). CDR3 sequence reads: CASTSSGGVNTGELFF. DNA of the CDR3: TGTGCCAGCACGAGTTCCGGCGGAGTAAACACCGGGGAGCTGTTTTTT.

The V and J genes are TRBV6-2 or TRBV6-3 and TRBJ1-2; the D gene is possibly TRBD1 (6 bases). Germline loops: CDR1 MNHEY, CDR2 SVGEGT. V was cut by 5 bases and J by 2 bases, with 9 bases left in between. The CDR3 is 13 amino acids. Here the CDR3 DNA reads TGTGCCAGCAGTCTAACAGGGAACTATGGCTACACCTTC. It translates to CASSLTGNYGYTF.

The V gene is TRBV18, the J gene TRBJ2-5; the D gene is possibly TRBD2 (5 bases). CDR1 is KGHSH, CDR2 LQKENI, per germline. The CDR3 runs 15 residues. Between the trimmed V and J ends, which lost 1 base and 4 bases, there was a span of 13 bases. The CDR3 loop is CASSPQRGGGETQYF. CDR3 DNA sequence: TGTGCCAGCTCACCACAACGGGGTGGCGGAGAGACCCAGTACTTC.

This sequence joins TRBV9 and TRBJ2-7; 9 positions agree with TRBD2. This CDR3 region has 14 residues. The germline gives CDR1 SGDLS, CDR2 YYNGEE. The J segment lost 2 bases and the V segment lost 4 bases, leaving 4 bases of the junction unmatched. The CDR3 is CASSPTSGPYEQYF. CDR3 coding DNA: TGTGCCAGCAGCCCCACTAGCGGGCCCTACGAGCAGTACTTC.

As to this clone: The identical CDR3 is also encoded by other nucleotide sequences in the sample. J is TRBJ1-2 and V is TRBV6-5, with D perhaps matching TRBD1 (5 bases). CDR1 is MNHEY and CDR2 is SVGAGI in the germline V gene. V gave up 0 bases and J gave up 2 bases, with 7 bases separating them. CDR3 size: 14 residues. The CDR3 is CASSYSRGNYGYTF. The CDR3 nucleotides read TGTGCCAGCAGTTACTCGCGGGGGAACTATGGCTACACCTTC.

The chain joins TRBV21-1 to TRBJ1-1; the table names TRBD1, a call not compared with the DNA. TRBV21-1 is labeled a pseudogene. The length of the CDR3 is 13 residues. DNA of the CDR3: TGTGCCAGCGCGGCCGGACAGAACACTGAAGCTTTCTTT. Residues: CASAAGQNTEAFF.

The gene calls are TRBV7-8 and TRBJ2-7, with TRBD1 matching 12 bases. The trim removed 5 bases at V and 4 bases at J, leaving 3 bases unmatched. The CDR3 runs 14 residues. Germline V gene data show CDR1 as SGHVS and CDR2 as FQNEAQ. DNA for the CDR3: TGTGCCAGCAGCCTGGGACAGGGGGCTTACGAGCAGTACTTC. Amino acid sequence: CASSLGQGAYEQYF. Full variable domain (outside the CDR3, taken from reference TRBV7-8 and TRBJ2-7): GAGVSQSPRYKVAKRGQDVALRCDPISGHVSLFWYQQALGQGPEFLTYFQNEAQLDKSGLPSDRFFAERPEGSVSTLKIQRTQQEDSAVYLCASSLGQGAYEQYFGPGTRLTVT.

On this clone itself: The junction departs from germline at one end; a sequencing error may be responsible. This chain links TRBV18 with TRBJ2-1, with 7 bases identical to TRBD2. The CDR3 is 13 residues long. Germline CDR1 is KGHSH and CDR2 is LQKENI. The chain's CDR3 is CASSPLAGGSWIF. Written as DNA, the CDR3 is TGTGCCAGCTCACCACTAGCGGGCGGGAGTTGGATCTTC.

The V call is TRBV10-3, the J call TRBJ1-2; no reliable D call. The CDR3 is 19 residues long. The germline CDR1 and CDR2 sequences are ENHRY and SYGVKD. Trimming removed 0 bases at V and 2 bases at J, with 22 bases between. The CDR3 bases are TGTGCCATCAGTGAGTCCGGTTCTGGAATGTCAGCGTTAAACTATGGCTACACCTTC. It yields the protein CAISESGSGMSALNYGYTF.

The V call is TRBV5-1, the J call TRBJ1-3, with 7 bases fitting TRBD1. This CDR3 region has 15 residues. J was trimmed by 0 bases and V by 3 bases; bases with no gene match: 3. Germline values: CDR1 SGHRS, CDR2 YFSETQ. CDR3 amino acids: CASSSAGGSGNTIYF. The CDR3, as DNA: TGCGCCAGCAGCTCCGCAGGGGGCTCTGGAAACACCATATATTTT.

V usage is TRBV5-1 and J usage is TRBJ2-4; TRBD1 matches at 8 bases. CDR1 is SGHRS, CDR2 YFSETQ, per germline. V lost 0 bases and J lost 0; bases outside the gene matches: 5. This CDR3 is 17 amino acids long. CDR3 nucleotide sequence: TGCGCCAGCAGCTTGGACAGGGGGTCTTCAGCCAAAAACATTCAGTACTTC. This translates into CASSLDRGSSAKNIQYF.